Each of the 16 T cell receptor beta chains below was sequenced from the same sample in a study of blood T cell repertoires in COVID-19. Repertoires were generated with immunoSEQ multiplex PCR, while TCRdb's copy carries only in-frame clones and drops some. The table lists about 57,000 clones, about 85% of them singletons. Sequenced material: peripheral blood. The source of these receptors is an elderly woman with COVID-19, enrolled during active disease.

The J gene is TRBJ2-4, the V gene TRBV7-2; TRBD2 matches at 12 bases. With V trimmed by 6 bases and J by 2 bases, 8 bases remained unmatched. The CDR3 runs to 17 residues. Per germline, CDR1 SGHTA and CDR2 FQGNSA. CDR3 amino acids: CASRLLAGGPSKNIQYF. CDR3 nucleotide sequence: TGTGCCAGCAGGCTCCTAGCGGGGGGGCCATCCAAAAACATTCAGTACTTC.

The chain recombines TRBV4-1 with TRBJ2-7; 8 bases are shared with TRBD1. Looked up from germline, CDR1 is MGHRA and CDR2 is YSYEKL. V lost 0 bases, J lost 8 bases, and 6 bases stayed unmatched. This CDR3 is built from 14 residues. The CDR3, as DNA: TGCGCCAGCAGCCAAGATCCGGGACAGGCCAAGCAGTACTTC. The encoded protein is CASSQDPGQAKQYF.

The chain couples TRBV6-6 to TRBJ1-5; D is ambiguous. Germline V gene lookup returns CDR1 MNHNY and CDR2 SVGAGI (reference sequence). V lost 7 bases and J lost 4, with 14 bases in between. This CDR3 is built from 14 residues. The CDR3 loop is CASTLDLLNQPQHF. The DNA for the CDR3 is TGTGCCAGCACCTTGGACTTACTGAATCAGCCCCAGCATTTT.

This clone was seen a single time. The rearrangement uses TRBV10-2 and TRBJ2-1, with 14 bases that match TRBD2. This CDR3 has 19 amino acids. V lost 4 bases and J lost 6; bases outside the gene matches: 14. Per germline, CDR1 WSHSY and CDR2 SAAADI. In DNA form, the CDR3 reads TGCGCCAGCAGTGCCTTTCGGGGACTAGCGGGGGCAATAGGCAATGAGCAGTTCTTC. Amino acid sequence: CASSAFRGLAGAIGNEQFF.

Only one count was recorded for this clone. The chain joins TRBV12-5 to TRBJ2-2; 9 bases fit TRBD1. The junction had 6 bases not matched to a gene; V was cut back by 5 bases and J by 5 bases. The CDR3 runs 15 residues. Germline lookup yields CDR1 LGHNT and CDR2 FRNRAP. The CDR3 sequence is CASGTNRGPTGELFF. Here the CDR3 DNA reads TGTGCTAGTGGTACCAACAGGGGGCCTACCGGGGAGCTGTTTTTT. Looking up the rest from reference TRBV12-5 and TRBJ2-2 gives the full variable domain: DARVTQTPRHKVTEMGQEVTMRCQPILGHNTVFWYRQTMMQGLELLAYFRNRAPLDDSGMPKDRFSAEMPDATLATLKIQPSEPRDSAVYFCASGTNRGPTGELFFGEGSRLTVL.

The chain joins TRBV2 to TRBJ2-1; a weak D match, TRBD2 (7 bases). Per germline, CDR1 SNHLY and CDR2 FYNNEI. The CDR3 is 15 residues long. Trimming stripped 3 bases from V and 4 bases from J, with 13 bases between. CDR3 DNA sequence: TGTGCCAGCAGTGACGACGGGGGGCTATACAATGAGCAGTTCTTC. Translation: CASSDDGGLYNEQFF.

V and J are TRBV2 and TRBJ2-3, with 9 bases that match TRBD2. Germline CDR1 reads SNHLY; CDR2 reads FYNNEI. CDR3 length: 13 residues. The ends lost 8 bases at V and 4 bases at J; junction bases unmatched: 4. CDR3 residues: CASPAGGPDTQYF. The CDR3, as DNA: TGTGCCAGCCCGGCGGGGGGGCCAGATACGCAGTATTTT.

The chain joins TRBV13 to TRBJ2-1, with a weak D call TRBD2 (6 bases). CDR1 is PRHDT and CDR2 is FYEKMQ in the germline V gene (reference sequence). V lost 0 bases and J lost 8, with 14 bases in between. The CDR3 loop spans 15 amino acids. The CDR3 region is CASSLGLASNHEQFF. CDR3 in DNA: TGTGCCAGCAGCTTAGGTCTAGCGAGCAACCATGAGCAGTTCTTC.

The J gene is TRBJ2-7, the V gene TRBV7-2, with 7 positions matching TRBD1. The CDR3 has 14 residues. Germline V gene data show CDR1 as SGHTA and CDR2 as FQGNSA. V shed 4 bases, J shed 6 bases, and the junction held 9 bases outside the gene matches. The chain's CDR3 is CASSSRGWGGEQYF. Written as DNA, the CDR3 is TGTGCCAGCAGCTCCAGGGGGTGGGGTGGCGAGCAGTACTTC.

This clone was counted a single time. This rearrangement joins TRBV6-5 to TRBJ1-1; no firm D call. V dropped 2 bases and J dropped 8 bases, with 6 bases sitting between them. The CDR3 length is 11 residues. Germline V CDR1 and CDR2: MNHEY, SVGAGI. The CDR3 nucleotides read TGTGCCAGCAGTTACGGGAGGGAAGCTTTCTTT. This gives the protein CASSYGREAFF.

This chain joins TRBV6-4 and TRBJ1-6, with 7 bases lining up with TRBD1. The germline V gene encodes CDR1 MRHNA and CDR2 SNTAGT. V lost 5 bases to trimming and J lost 6 bases; unmatched junction nucleotides: 4. This CDR3 comprises 14 residues. CDR3 in amino acids: CASSPDRANSPLHF. The CDR3, as DNA: TGTGCCAGCAGTCCCGACAGGGCTAATTCACCCCTCCACTTT.

The chain is built from TRBV3-1 (or the pseudogene TRBV3-2) and TRBJ2-3; 11 bases fit TRBD2. The CDR3 totals 17 residues. V lost 3 bases and J lost 7; bases outside the gene matches: 12. The germline gives CDR1 LGHDT, CDR2 YNNKEL (reference sequence). CDR3 DNA sequence: TGTGCCAGCAGCCAGTTTAGCGGGGGGGCTTCGGTCTATACGCAGTATTTT. Translation: CASSQFSGGASVYTQYF.

The chain carries TRBV3-1 (or the pseudogene TRBV3-2) and TRBJ1-2; D uncertain. V shed 4 bases and J shed 3 bases, with 6 bases lying between them. The germline V gene has CDR1 LGHDT and CDR2 YNNKEL (reference sequence). The CDR3 is made up of 12 amino acids. The CDR3 DNA reads TGTGCCAGCAGCCGTCGGGACTATGGCTACACCTTC. Translation: CASSRRDYGYTF.

The DNA of the CDR3 is TGTGCCAGCAGTGACTCGGGTCGGGTTAGAGGGCCCACAGATACGCAGTATTTT. It yields the protein CASSDSGRVRGPTDTQYF. The chain combines TRBV6-4 with TRBJ2-3; maybe TRBD2 (5 bases). Germline V gives CDR1 MRHNA, CDR2 SNTAGT. There are 18 residues in the CDR3. V shed 0 bases and J shed 2 bases, with 18 bases lying between them.

V and J are TRBV2 and TRBJ1-3, with D maybe TRBD1 (6 bases). CDR3 length equals 15 residues. V gave up 6 bases and J gave up 1 base, with 13 bases separating them. Germline V gene sequence: CDR1 SNHLY, CDR2 FYNNEI. In DNA, the CDR3 is TGTGCCAGCAGCGCAATACAGGGATCTGGAAACACCATATATTTT. It codes for CASSAIQGSGNTIYF.

This clone appeared a few times. CDR3 coding DNA: TGCGCCAGCAGCTCCGGGTCTAATAGCAATCAGCCCCAGCATTTT. Translation: CASSSGSNSNQPQHF. This chain connects TRBV5-1 to TRBJ1-5; unclear D gene. Germline V gene sequence: CDR1 SGHRS, CDR2 YFSETQ. This CDR3 spans 15 amino acids. With 3 bases removed from V and 0 bases from J, the gap between germline ends came to 10 bases.